This T cell receptor (beta chain) appears in the sequencing data of a study of T cells in Graves' hyperthyroidism and ophthalmopathy. Background on the study: Before any treatment, at initial diagnosis, peripheral blood was collected.

RNA transcripts gave rise to amplified TCR beta CDR3 regions. First-round RT-PCR targeting the TCR CDR3 was performed with the HTBI primer set. From the multiplex PCR reads, TCRdb called clonotypes with MiXCR, one entry per CDR3 protein. The profile covers over 700,000 distinct CDR3 sequences, with around 20% appearing a single time and approximately 15% taken by the ten largest. Newly diagnosed hyperthyroidism, duration under 2 months, in patients aged 18 to 65. An approximately 10 ml volume of fresh peripheral blood provided the PBMCs. This CDR3 is built from 15 residues. CDR1 and CDR2 from the germline V gene are LNHNV and YYDKDF (reference sequence). The ends lost 5 bases at V and 6 bases at J; junction bases unmatched: 7.

The sequencing sample was made of blood. The chain uses TRBV15 and TRBJ1-5, with 10 bases identical to TRBD1. This clonotype originated in a woman aged 50 to 65 with Graves' hyperthyroidism that later progressed to Graves' ophthalmopathy. The CDR3 here is CATSALGQGGQPQHF. The CDR3 nucleotides are TGTGCCACCAGCGCACTAGGACAGGGGGGTCAGCCCCAGCATTTT.